These 2 T cell receptor beta chains share one sample of origin, sequenced in a study of blood T cell repertoires in COVID-19. TCRdb's table, derived via immunoSEQ multiplex PCR, lists solely in-frame clones and lacks some. The sample contains under 250,000 clones, more than 85% of which appear only once. Sequencing input: peripheral blood. The receptors were sampled from a man in his sixties with COVID-19, enrolled during active disease.

The genes are TRBV2 and TRBJ2-7, with a weak D call TRBD2 (5 bases). The V gene's germline CDR1 is SNHLY and CDR2 FYNNEI. With 2 bases removed from V and 3 bases from J, the gap between germline ends came to 14 bases. The CDR3 contains 15 residues. The CDR3 here is CASSETREPNYEQYF. In nucleotides, the CDR3 is TGTGCCAGCAGTGAAACGAGGGAACCAAACTACGAGCAGTACTTC. Using reference TRBV2 and TRBJ2-7 for the parts outside the CDR3, the full variable domain is EPEVTQTPSHQVTQMGQEVILRCVPISNHLYFYWYRQILGQKVEFLVSFYNNEISEKSEIFDDQFSVERPDGSNFTLKIRSTKLEDSAMYFCASSETREPNYEQYFGPGTRLTVT.

This clone was seen a single time. The J gene is TRBJ1-3, the V gene TRBV11-1; D is unclear. Germline-derived CDR1 and CDR2 are SGHAT and FQDESV (reference sequence). The V end was cut by 7 bases, the J end by 0 bases, with 7 bases between. The CDR3 runs 13 residues. Here the CDR3 reads CASTYVSGNTIYF. CDR3 bases: TGTGCCAGCACCTACGTCTCTGGAAACACCATATATTTT.